The 21 T cell receptor beta chains listed next were all sequenced from one sample in a study of blood T cell repertoires in COVID-19. Here immunoSEQ multiplex PCR was the method, and the copy in TCRdb shows in-frame clones only, minus some. The sample shows about 71,000 clones, 75% to 90% of them seen only once. The specimen was peripheral blood. Receptors were obtained from a man older than 75 with acute or convalescent COVID-19.

V usage is TRBV7-9 and J usage is TRBJ2-7; D is possibly TRBD1 (5 bases). Germline V lookup: CDR1 SEHNR, CDR2 FQNEAQ (reference sequence). This CDR3 is built from 16 residues. V lost 5 bases, J lost 3 bases, and 20 bases lay in between. CDR3 DNA sequence: TGTGCCAGCAGCCCCACGTTCCCCAGGGAAGGCTACGAGCAGTACTTC. Amino acid sequence: CASSPTFPREGYEQYF. The full variable domain, completed using reference TRBV7-9 and TRBJ2-7, is DTGVSQNPRHKITKRGQNVTFRCDPISEHNRLYWYRQTLGQGPEFLTYFQNEAQLEKSRLLSDRFSAERPKGSFSTLEIQRTEQGDSAMYLCASSPTFPREGYEQYFGPGTRLTVT.

This sequence joins TRBV6-5 and TRBJ2-5; TRBD2 aligns across 13 bases. The CDR3 is 15 amino acids. Germline trimming cut 4 bases from V and 5 bases from J; bases unmatched to any gene: 4. The germline V gene has CDR1 MNHEY and CDR2 SVGAGI. CDR3 region: CASSFGLAGVETQYF. The DNA for the CDR3 is TGTGCCAGCAGTTTCGGACTAGCGGGAGTGGAGACCCAGTACTTC.

The chain uses TRBV7-2 and TRBJ2-7, with a possible D match to TRBD2 (5 bases). The germline V and J ends were trimmed by 4 bases and 7 bases, with 17 bases remaining between them. The CDR3 loop spans 14 amino acids. Germline lookup yields CDR1 SGHTA and CDR2 FQGNSA. The CDR3 reads CASSSRAGQGEQYF. DNA of the CDR3: TGTGCCAGCAGCTCCCGGGCGGGCCAAGGGGAGCAGTACTTC.

V is TRBV12-5 and J is TRBJ1-1; D perhaps matches TRBD1 (5 bases). The CDR3 is made up of 15 amino acids. The V gene's germline CDR1 is LGHNT and CDR2 FRNRAP. V lost 3 bases and J lost 0, with 11 bases in between. Here the CDR3 DNA reads TGTGCTAGTGGTTTTTGGGGCCTACTGAACACTGAAGCTTTCTTT. Amino acids: CASGFWGLLNTEAFF.

This clone appeared a few times. This chain links TRBV5-4 with TRBJ1-1, with 9 bases lining up with TRBD1. CDR1 is SGHNT, CDR2 YYREEE, per germline (reference sequence). V was clipped by 2 bases and J by 4 bases; unmatched bases: 6. The CDR3 is 15 amino acids. The CDR3 sequence: CASSLQGARSTEAFF. CDR3 DNA sequence: TGTGCCAGCAGCTTACAGGGGGCACGGAGCACTGAAGCTTTCTTT.

The rearrangement uses TRBV29-1 and TRBJ2-3; D possibly corresponds to TRBD1 (6 bases). CDR1 SQVTM and CDR2 ANQGSEA come from the germline V gene. V dropped 6 bases and J dropped 4 bases, with 17 bases sitting between them. CDR3 size: 14 residues. CDR3 amino acids: CSVAPQGYADTQYF. Written as DNA, the CDR3 is TGCAGCGTCGCCCCACAGGGTTATGCAGATACGCAGTATTTT.

V is TRBV5-6 and J is TRBJ1-2; 10 bases fit TRBD1. The CDR3 is made up of 15 amino acids. The V gene's germline CDR1 is SGHDT and CDR2 YYEEEE. Trimming at V came to 4 bases and at J to 4 bases, leaving 7 bases not matched to a gene. This chain's CDR3 is CASSRDGQGGYGYTF. CDR3 DNA sequence: TGTGCCAGCAGCAGAGACGGACAGGGGGGCTATGGCTACACCTTC.

This chain uses TRBV4-1 with TRBJ2-3, with TRBD2 matching 12 bases. V trimming: 5 bases; J trimming: 4 bases; junction bases outside the gene matches: 13. This CDR3 comprises 18 residues. Germline V gives CDR1 MGHRA, CDR2 YSYEKL. CDR3 in amino acids: CASSWRVSSGGDADTQYF. The CDR3 coding sequence is TGCGCCAGCAGCTGGCGGGTATCTAGCGGGGGGGACGCAGATACGCAGTATTTT.

This chain links TRBV5-1 with TRBJ2-1; the match to TRBD2 covers 10 bases. The V and J ends lost 1 base and 8 bases, in that order; junction bases with no gene match: 6. The CDR3 sequence is 15 residues long. Germline values: CDR1 SGHRS, CDR2 YFSETQ. CDR3 protein: CASSLSSGSLHEQFF. CDR3 DNA: TGCGCCAGCAGCTTGTCTAGCGGGAGTCTCCATGAGCAGTTCTTC.

The genes are TRBV25-1 and TRBJ2-2, with TRBD1 matching over 7 bases. Losses at the gene ends were 2 bases for V and 1 base for J; bases not matched to a gene: 10. In germline, CDR1 is MGHDK, CDR2 SYGVNS. The CDR3 runs to 18 residues. The CDR3 nucleotides are TGTGCCAGCAGTGAAGTGTTTGGCAGGGGGAGGAACACCGGGGAGCTGTTTTTT. Amino acids: CASSEVFGRGRNTGELFF.

Only a few counts were recorded for this clone. The chain is built from TRBV28 and TRBJ1-6, with TRBD1 matching 8 bases. With V trimmed by 5 bases and J by 3 bases, 9 bases remained unmatched. The germline CDR1 and CDR2 sequences are MDHEN and SYDVKM. The CDR3 runs 17 residues. The CDR3 nucleotides read TGTGCCAGCAGTCCTGCCCAGACAGGGGACTATAATTCACCCCTCCACTTT. Its translation: CASSPAQTGDYNSPLHF.

The V and J genes are TRBV7-2 and TRBJ2-1; 12 bases fit TRBD2. The trim removed 0 bases at V and 0 bases at J, leaving 6 bases unmatched. Germline loops: CDR1 SGHTA, CDR2 FQGNSA. The CDR3 has 19 residues. CDR3 DNA: TGTGCCAGCAGCTTAGCGGGGACTAGCGGGCTCGGCTCCTACAATGAGCAGTTCTTC. Translated, it gives CASSLAGTSGLGSYNEQFF.

CDR3 loop: CASSPRATDTQYF. CDR3 coding DNA: TGTGCCAGCTCACCACGGGCAACAGATACGCAGTATTTT. The J gene is TRBJ2-3, the V gene TRBV18; D is undetermined. Trimming pared 1 base from V and 3 bases from J, leaving 5 bases between. This CDR3 has 13 residues. From germline, CDR1 is KGHSH and CDR2 LQKENI.

This chain uses TRBV4-1 with TRBJ1-5; perhaps TRBD1 as D (5 bases). The CDR3 spans 17 residues. CDR1 MGHRA and CDR2 YSYEKL come from the germline V gene. Trimming took off 4 bases at V and 1 base at J, with 17 bases between the two ends. CDR3 coding DNA: TGCGCCAGCAGCCCTATATATGGGGGGTTGAGCAATCAGCCCCAGCATTTT. Encoded protein: CASSPIYGGLSNQPQHF.

This chain uses TRBV28 with TRBJ2-7; 10 nucleotides agree with TRBD1. CDR1 and CDR2 (germline): MDHEN, SYDVKM. The CDR3 loop spans 15 amino acids. J gave up 3 bases and V 4 bases, and 6 bases lay outside the gene matches. CDR3 sequence: CASSSRTGGGYEQYF. CDR3 coding DNA: TGTGCCAGCAGTTCCCGGACAGGGGGAGGCTACGAGCAGTACTTC.

The chain has TRBV10-2 and TRBJ2-3; possible D gene TRBD2, 5 bases. V gave up 0 bases and J gave up 1 base, with 8 bases separating them. The CDR3 has 15 amino acids. CDR1 and CDR2 (germline): WSHSY, SAAADI. The CDR3 region is CASSESSAGTDTQYF. The CDR3 coding sequence is TGCGCCAGCAGTGAGTCTAGCGCGGGCACAGATACGCAGTATTTT.

V is TRBV5-8 and J is TRBJ1-1; D uncertain. The CDR3 is made up of 13 amino acids. V was shortened by 4 bases and J by 1 base, with 8 bases between the two germline ends. Germline V lookup: CDR1 SGHTS, CDR2 YDEGEE. CDR3 in DNA: TGTGCCAGCAGCCAACAGAGGAACACTGAAGCTTTCTTT. Its translation: CASSQQRNTEAFF.

The chain links TRBV5-4 to TRBJ2-3; 10 bases map to TRBD2. V shed 4 bases, J shed 5 bases, and the junction held 7 bases outside the gene matches. Germline CDR1 reads SGHNT; CDR2 reads YYREEE (reference sequence). The CDR3 covers 15 residues. The CDR3 loop reads CASSPSGRSGDTQYF. In DNA, the CDR3 is TGTGCCAGCAGCCCTAGCGGGAGATCGGGAGATACGCAGTATTTT.

CDR3 DNA sequence: TGTGCCAGCAGCATCCGGCAAGCGGGAGAGGCAGATACGCAGTATTTT. This gives the protein CASSIRQAGEADTQYF. This chain uses TRBV9 with TRBJ2-3; TRBD2 matches at 8 bases. Trimming cost V 4 bases and J 4 bases; bases outside gene matches: 11. Germline values: CDR1 SGDLS, CDR2 YYNGEE. The CDR3 consists of 16 residues.

The chain recombines TRBV2 with TRBJ2-7; no clear D gene. Trimming cost V 1 base and J 4 bases, with 5 bases left between them. CDR1 SNHLY and CDR2 FYNNEI come from the germline V gene. This CDR3 comprises 12 residues. The CDR3 DNA follows: TGTGCCAGCAGTGAAGGAGGATACGAGCAGTACTTC. Its protein is CASSEGGYEQYF.

This sequence joins TRBV29-1 and TRBJ2-1; 11 bases are shared with TRBD2. Trimming cost V 4 bases and J 4 bases; bases outside gene matches: 6. Germline values: CDR1 SQVTM, CDR2 ANQGSEA. The CDR3 extends over 15 amino acids. DNA of the CDR3: TGCAGCGTTGCCTCGGGACTAGCGGTTTACAATGAGCAGTTCTTC. Amino acid sequence: CSVASGLAVYNEQFF.